This passage covers 2 T cell receptor beta chains from one sample sequenced in a study of T cell responses to AZD1222 COVID-19 vaccine. TCRdb's copy holds only in-frame clones and misses some; the assay was immunoSEQ multiplex PCR. Of around 85,000 clones listed, roughly 85% were seen once; the top ten hold 5% to 6.5%. The specimen was peripheral blood, collected on day 0 of AZD1222 vaccination. Receptor source: an adult in good health.

This chain uses TRBV7-9 with TRBJ1-6; the D is unclear. The CDR3 sequence is 14 residues long. V shed 7 bases and J shed 9 bases, with 16 bases lying between them. Germline CDR1 and CDR2: SEHNR and FQNEAQ (reference sequence). The CDR3 DNA follows: TGTGCCAGCAACCAGGCGGGAGCGGGTTCACCCCTCCACTTT. Translated, it gives CASNQAGAGSPLHF.

This clone was counted at least ten times. CDR3 sequence (DNA): TGTGCCAGCAGTGCCGGGACAGGGGGCAAAGAGCAGTACTTC. The encoded protein is CASSAGTGGKEQYF. The chain carries TRBV6-2 or TRBV6-3 and TRBJ2-7; 12 positions match TRBD1. After removal of 5 bases from V and 7 bases from J, the junction contained 6 bases not matched to a gene. Per the germline V gene, CDR1 is MNHEY and CDR2 is SVGEGT. The CDR3 has 14 amino acids.